This TCR beta chain is from a study of control samples from healthy donors and cancer patients. The germline V and J ends were trimmed by 3 bases and 8 bases, with 10 bases remaining between them. The CDR3 runs 13 residues. CDR1 ENHRY and CDR2 SYGVKD come from the germline V gene. TCRdb's table, derived via immunoSEQ multiplex PCR, lists solely in-frame clones and lacks some. The sample includes approximately 180,000 clones, about 91% seen only once; the top ten take 2% to 2.5%. The TCR originated in a woman aged 40 to 49 in good health. The chain uses TRBV10-3 and TRBJ1-4; no definite D call. Sequencing used blood. CDR3 region: CAISDGDTEKLFF. The CDR3 nucleotides are TGTGCCATCAGTGACGGTGACACGGAAAAACTGTTTTTT.